These 29 T cell receptor beta chains were sequenced from one sample in a study of OX40 agonist ivuxolimab in advanced cancers. Generated by immunoSEQ multiplex PCR, the TCRdb table keeps only in-frame clones and is missing some. This sample has 45,000 to 65,000 clones, with roughly 83% found just once. The specimen comprised CD4+ or CD8+ T cells sorted from blood, sampled in a trial of the OX40 agonist ivuxolimab. Source of these receptors: an adult with an advanced solid tumor such as melanoma, head and neck, liver or kidney cancer.

J is TRBJ2-7 and V is TRBV11-2, with a tentative D call TRBD1 (5 bases). Trimming removed 5 bases at V and 3 bases at J, with 11 bases between. The CDR3 spans 13 residues. Germline CDR1 reads SGHAT; CDR2 reads FQNNGV. CDR3 sequence reads: CASSRTDSYEQYF. DNA for the CDR3: TGTGCCAGCAGCCGTACTGACAGCTACGAGCAGTACTTC.

The chain couples TRBV5-4 to TRBJ1-3; D gene uncertain. The ends were cut back, 7 bases at V and 2 bases at J, with 13 bases in the middle. The CDR3 runs to 14 residues. Per the germline V gene, CDR1 is SGHNT and CDR2 is YYREEE (reference sequence). CDR3 in amino acids: CASSYGVTGNTIYF. The CDR3 DNA reads as TGTGCCAGCTCCTACGGGGTCACTGGAAACACCATATATTTT.

As for this clone: At one of its ends the junction is not consistent with the germline gene, which may arise from a read error. The chain couples TRBV7-2 to TRBJ2-7, with 11 bases lining up with TRBD2. The length of the CDR3 is 14 residues. Germline loops: CDR1 SGHTA, CDR2 FQGNSA. CDR3 protein: CASSIAGGPYEQYF. In nucleotides, the CDR3 is TGTGCCAGCAGCATAGCGGGAGGGCCCTACGAGCAGTACTTC.

The chain recombines TRBV6-5 with TRBJ2-7; 8 positions match TRBD1. In germline, CDR1 is MNHEY, CDR2 SVGAGI. There are 15 residues in the CDR3. The ends lost 5 bases at V and 5 bases at J; junction bases unmatched: 11. The CDR3 is CASSITDRAVHEQYF. Written as DNA, the CDR3 is TGTGCCAGCAGTATCACGGACAGGGCAGTCCACGAGCAGTACTTC.

The rearrangement uses TRBV28 and TRBJ2-1, with D possibly being TRBD2 (5 bases). The CDR3 length is 15 residues. The ends were cut back, 3 bases at V and 5 bases at J, with 14 bases in the middle. Germline lookup yields CDR1 MDHEN and CDR2 SYDVKM. The CDR3 is CASSLAGRGNNEQFF. CDR3 DNA sequence: TGTGCCAGCAGTTTGGCGGGCCGAGGGAACAATGAGCAGTTCTTC.

V usage is TRBV7-2 and J usage is TRBJ1-4; 7 positions match TRBD1. Per the germline V gene, CDR1 is SGHTA and CDR2 is FQGNSA. The CDR3 contains 15 residues. Trimming cost V 5 bases and J 7 bases; bases outside gene matches: 10. As DNA, the CDR3 is TGTGCCAGCAGCCCAGAGAGGGGGCGGGTTGAAAAACTGTTTTTT. It codes for CASSPERGRVEKLFF.

The V gene is TRBV30, the J gene TRBJ1-6; D is unresolved. Germline CDR1 GTSNPN, CDR2 SVGIG (reference sequence). Trimming pared 3 bases from V and 13 bases from J, leaving 16 bases between. This CDR3 comprises 13 residues. The CDR3 spells CAWSPTGPRPLHF. The CDR3 DNA follows: TGTGCCTGGAGCCCGACCGGGCCTAGGCCCCTCCACTTT.

The V call is TRBV7-9, the J call TRBJ2-1; 7 nucleotides agree with TRBD1. Germline V gives CDR1 SEHNR, CDR2 FQNEAQ (reference sequence). The CDR3 covers 12 residues. The junction had 10 bases not matched to a gene; V was cut back by 7 bases and J by 13 bases. The CDR3 loop reads CASTNVDRDQFF. DNA for the CDR3: TGTGCCAGCACCAACGTAGACAGGGACCAGTTCTTC.

The V gene is TRBV5-3, the J gene TRBJ2-7; D is possibly TRBD2 (5 bases). Being an ORF, TRBV5-3 has a function that is uncertain. The CDR3 has 13 amino acids. The V end was cut by 8 bases, the J end by 2 bases, with 14 bases between. The CDR3 reads CASSGRIPYEQYF. The DNA for the CDR3 is TGTGCCAGCAGCGGCAGAATTCCCTACGAGCAGTACTTC.

This clone has more than one count but fewer than ten. V is TRBV19 and J is TRBJ2-7, with TRBD2 matching 13 bases. V trimming: 10 bases; J trimming: 4 bases; junction bases outside the gene matches: 10. This CDR3 has 15 amino acids. The germline V gene encodes CDR1 LNHDA and CDR2 SQIVND (reference sequence). The CDR3 loop is CATAPRTSGRYEQYF. For the CDR3, the DNA is TGTGCCACCGCCCCCCGGACTAGCGGGAGATACGAGCAGTACTTC.

The chain uses TRBV11-2 and TRBJ2-7; D remains unclear. This CDR3 is built from 16 residues. CDR1 is SGHAT, CDR2 FQNNGV, per germline. Trimming removed 5 bases from V and 2 bases from J, with 19 bases in between. Written as DNA, the CDR3 is TGTGCCAGCAGCCCCATTGGACGAAGGCAGGCCTACGAGCAGTACTTC. It specifies CASSPIGRRQAYEQYF.

J is TRBJ1-3 and V is TRBV7-2; D remains unclear. V was trimmed by 5 bases and J by 7 bases, leaving 9 bases between them. This CDR3 is built from 12 residues. CDR1 SGHTA and CDR2 FQGNSA come from the germline V gene. CDR3 coding DNA: TGTGCCAGCAGCCCCGCGTGGAACACCATATATTTT. Translating it yields CASSPAWNTIYF.

The V call is TRBV10-1, the J call TRBJ2-1, with TRBD2 as a possible D gene (6 bases). CDR1 is WNHNN, CDR2 SYGVQD, per germline (reference sequence). V was trimmed by 8 bases and J by 4 bases, leaving 15 bases between them. This CDR3 has 14 amino acids. CDR3 in DNA: TGCGCCAGCCCCAACCGGGACTGTTACAATGAGCAGTTCTTC. Encoded protein: CASPNRDCYNEQFF.

The genes are TRBV7-8 and TRBJ2-5; D is ambiguous. V lost 3 bases to trimming and J lost 2 bases, with 16 bases between them. CDR1 is SGHVS and CDR2 is FQNEAQ in the germline V gene. There are 16 residues in the CDR3. CDR3 amino acids: CASSFFPGGIQETQYF. The CDR3 DNA reads as TGTGCCAGCAGCTTTTTCCCGGGTGGGATTCAAGAGACCCAGTACTTC.

The genes are TRBV7-6 and TRBJ2-7; 8 nucleotides align to TRBD1. The junction had 13 bases not matched to a gene; V was cut back by 0 bases and J by 6 bases. Per germline, CDR1 SGHVS and CDR2 FNYEAQ. The CDR3 length is 17 residues. For the CDR3, the DNA is TGTGCCAGCAGCTTAGCGGGGGCAGGACAGGGAAGAGGCGAGCAGTACTTC. This encodes CASSLAGAGQGRGEQYF.

The genes are TRBV9 and TRBJ1-1; D remains ambiguous. Trimming removed 4 bases at V and 0 bases at J, with 13 bases between. Germline assignment: CDR1 SGDLS and CDR2 YYNGEE. The CDR3 is 15 residues long. The CDR3 spells CASSPPTFMNTEAFF. The CDR3 coding sequence is TGTGCCAGCAGCCCACCCACATTCATGAACACTGAAGCTTTCTTT.

The gene calls are TRBV29-1 and TRBJ2-7; D unresolved. This CDR3 spans 11 amino acids. V lost 6 bases, J lost 6 bases, and 12 bases lay in between. Germline CDR1 SQVTM, CDR2 ANQGSEA. CDR3 region: CSVVVSREQYF. In DNA, the CDR3 is TGCAGCGTCGTGGTGTCGCGCGAGCAGTACTTC.

The gene calls are TRBV5-1 and TRBJ1-5; 9 bases line up with TRBD1. Per the germline V gene, CDR1 is SGHRS and CDR2 is YFSETQ. V shed 4 bases, J shed 3 bases, and the junction held 8 bases outside the gene matches. The CDR3 is 16 amino acids. The CDR3: CASSTGTGTSNQPQHF. The CDR3 DNA reads as TGCGCCAGCAGCACAGGGACAGGGACTTCCAATCAGCCCCAGCATTTT.

This clone was seen once. The V and J genes are TRBV5-4 and TRBJ2-5, with a tentative D call TRBD1 (6 bases). V lost 1 base, J lost 2 bases, and 9 bases lay in between. The CDR3 is made up of 14 amino acids. CDR1 is SGHNT, CDR2 YYREEE, per germline (reference sequence). The CDR3 sequence: CASSLYREQETQYF. The CDR3 DNA is TGTGCCAGCAGCTTGTACAGGGAGCAAGAGACCCAGTACTTC. The variable domain in full, completed from reference TRBV5-4 and TRBJ2-5, reads ETGVTQSPTHLIKTRGQQVTLRCSSQSGHNTVSWYQQALGQGPQFIFQYYREEENGRGNFPPRFSGLQFPNYSSELNVNALELDDSALYLCASSLYREQETQYFGPGTRLLVL.

This chain links TRBV18 with TRBJ2-7; D is tentatively TRBD1 or TRBD2 (5 bases each). Per germline, CDR1 KGHSH and CDR2 LQKENI. Trimming removed 4 bases at V and 2 bases at J, with 12 bases between. The CDR3 is 14 amino acids. The CDR3 reads CASSRRDVPYEQYF. CDR3 sequence (DNA): TGTGCCAGCTCACGTAGGGACGTACCCTACGAGCAGTACTTC.

The gene calls are TRBV19 and TRBJ1-5; D remains unclear. Trimming pared 7 bases from V and 4 bases from J, leaving 8 bases between. CDR3 size: 12 residues. Germline V CDR1 and CDR2: LNHDA, SQIVND (reference sequence). The DNA of the CDR3 is TGTGCCAGTAAGGCGGGGAATCAGCCCCAGCATTTT. It translates to CASKAGNQPQHF.

CDR3 amino acids: CASSKGGYEQYF. CDR3 nucleotide sequence: TGTGCCAGCAGCAAAGGGGGCTACGAGCAGTACTTC. This chain connects TRBV21-1 to TRBJ2-7. TRBV21-1 is a recognized pseudogene. The CDR3 totals 12 residues.

In the case of this clone: This sample includes further DNA sequences coding for the same CDR3. CDR3 DNA sequence: TGTGCCAGCAGCTTATACGATAGCAATCAGCCCCAGCATTTT. Its protein is CASSLYDSNQPQHF. The rearrangement joins TRBV7-8 to TRBJ1-5; D uncertain. Germline CDR1 is SGHVS and CDR2 is FQNEAQ. Between the trimmed V and J ends, which lost 2 bases and 0 bases, there was a span of 5 bases. The CDR3 runs to 14 residues.

This clone was recorded a few times. The rearrangement joins TRBV30 to TRBJ2-7; possibly TRBD2 for D (7 bases). The CDR3 has 15 residues. Trimming left V 3 bases short and J 0 bases short, with 15 bases between. Germline assignment: CDR1 GTSNPN and CDR2 SVGIG (reference sequence). The CDR3 spells CAWRRGADISYEQYF. The CDR3 nucleotides read TGTGCCTGGAGACGGGGGGCGGATATCTCCTACGAGCAGTACTTC.

The rearrangement links TRBV27 to TRBJ2-2, with D perhaps TRBD2 (6 bases). The germline gives CDR1 MNHEY, CDR2 SMNVEV (reference sequence). The CDR3 sequence is 14 residues long. Trimming pared 6 bases from V and 4 bases from J, leaving 12 bases between. CDR3 sequence: CASRETRSTGELFF. The CDR3 DNA is TGTGCCAGCAGGGAGACTAGAAGCACCGGGGAGCTGTTTTTT.

The chain couples TRBV11-2 to TRBJ1-1; D is perhaps TRBD1 (5 bases). The CDR3 has 13 amino acids. Per the germline V gene, CDR1 is SGHAT and CDR2 is FQNNGV. The V and J ends lost 3 bases and 5 bases respectively, with 10 bases between them. The CDR3 nucleotides read TGTGCCAGCAGCTTTCAGGGTGGGACTGAAGCTTTCTTT. This gives the protein CASSFQGGTEAFF.

This clone occurred once. The V gene is TRBV5-4, the J gene TRBJ2-6, with D possibly matching TRBD1 (6 bases). The CDR3 totals 19 residues. With 5 bases removed from V and 0 bases from J, the gap between germline ends came to 21 bases. Per germline, CDR1 SGHNT and CDR2 YYREEE (reference sequence). The CDR3 loop reads CASSYRLRTDSSGANVLTF. The CDR3 nucleotides are TGTGCCAGCAGTTACCGACTGAGGACAGACAGCTCTGGGGCCAACGTCCTGACTTTC. The whole variable domain, remainder taken from reference TRBV5-4 and TRBJ2-6, is ETGVTQSPTHLIKTRGQQVTLRCSSQSGHNTVSWYQQALGQGPQFIFQYYREEENGRGNFPPRFSGLQFPNYSSELNVNALELDDSALYLCASSYRLRTDSSGANVLTFGAGSRLTVL.

Points on this clone: The identical CDR3 is also encoded by other nucleotide sequences in the sample. The genes are TRBV2 and TRBJ2-1; D is perhaps TRBD2 (6 bases). In germline, CDR1 is SNHLY, CDR2 FYNNEI. V was clipped by 6 bases and J by 5 bases, with 20 bases between them. The CDR3 loop spans 16 amino acids. The CDR3 region is CASSPLARDFNNEQFF. In DNA, the CDR3 is TGTGCCAGCAGCCCTTTAGCTCGGGACTTTAACAATGAGCAGTTCTTC.

The rearrangement links TRBV6-6 to TRBJ1-2; 10 positions match TRBD1. V gave up 10 bases and J gave up 7 bases; unmatched junction bases: 15. The germline V gene encodes CDR1 MNHNY and CDR2 SVGAGI (reference sequence). The length of the CDR3 is 15 residues. The CDR3 nucleotides read TGTGCCACCAAGGTTCTAGACAGGGGGCAGAGTGGCTACACCTTC. It specifies CATKVLDRGQSGYTF.